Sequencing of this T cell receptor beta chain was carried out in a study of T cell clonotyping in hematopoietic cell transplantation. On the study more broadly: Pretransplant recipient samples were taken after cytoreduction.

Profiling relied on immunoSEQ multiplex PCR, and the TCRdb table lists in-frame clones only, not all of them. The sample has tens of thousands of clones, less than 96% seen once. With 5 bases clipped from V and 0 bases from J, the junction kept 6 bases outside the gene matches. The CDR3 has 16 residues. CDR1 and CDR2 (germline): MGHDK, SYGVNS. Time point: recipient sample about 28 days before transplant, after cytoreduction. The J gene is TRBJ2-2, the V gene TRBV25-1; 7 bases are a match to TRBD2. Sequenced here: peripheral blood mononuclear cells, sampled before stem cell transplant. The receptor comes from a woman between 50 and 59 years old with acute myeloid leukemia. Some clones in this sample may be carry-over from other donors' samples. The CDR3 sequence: CASSRMGGANTGELFF. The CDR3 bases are TGTGCCAGCAGTCGAATGGGGGGGGCGAACACCGGGGAGCTGTTTTTT.